This T cell receptor beta chain was recorded in a study of vaccination effects on CD4 cells after COVID-19. Concerning this clone itself: Its specificity is unknown.

Germline lookup yields CDR1 KGHSH and CDR2 LQKENI. J was trimmed by 5 bases and V by 3 bases; bases with no gene match: 0. The CDR3 is 14 amino acids. Antigen-specific CD4+ T cells were expanded (with viral peptide pools) by the ViraFEST assay ahead of sequencing. Culture lasted 10 days before CD4+ T cell isolation. All study participants received two doses of BNT162b2 or mRNA-1273 vaccine. Clones were read by immunoSEQ multiplex PCR, and TCRdb kept only the in-frame ones, dropping some. The data contain about 64,000 clones, approximately 78% of them singletons. Sequencing was performed on CD4+ T cells from PBMCs cultured with HCoV-OC43 spike peptides, taken after COVID-19 vaccination. Specified subset: HCoV-OC43 spike overlapping peptide pool stimulation. The V call is TRBV18, the J call TRBJ2-5, with 13 bases aligning to TRBD2. The clonotype originates from a human donor who received a COVID-19 vaccine. Here the CDR3 DNA reads TGTGCCAGCTCACCGACTAGCGGGGGGGAGACCCAGTACTTC. Protein product: CASSPTSGGETQYF.